The T cell receptor beta chain described here comes from a study of blood T cell repertoires in COVID-19. Produced via immunoSEQ multiplex PCR; TCRdb's table is partial and in-frame only. The sample carries hundreds of thousands of clones, about 83% recorded once. The J segment lost 4 bases and the V segment lost 1 base, leaving 11 bases of the junction unmatched. The CDR3 loop spans 17 amino acids. The germline V gene has CDR1 LGHDT and CDR2 YNNKEL (reference sequence). The sequenced sample consisted of PBMCs or T cells enriched from blood (not recorded which). The TCR sequence derives from a woman between 40 and 55 years old who had recovered from COVID-19. The V call is TRBV3-1 (or the pseudogene TRBV3-2), the J call TRBJ2-7, with 9 bases lining up with TRBD2. In nucleotides, the CDR3 is TGTGCCAGCAGCCAAGCGATCGCGGGAGGGCCGGGGTACGAGCAGTACTTC. Translated, it gives CASSQAIAGGPGYEQYF.